The present entry profiles one TCR beta chain with its context. Antigen specificity is unknown. It was with 60 Vbeta and 13 Jbeta primers that the PCR ran. Some clones are missing from TCRdb's copy, which holds only in-frame ones; the method was immunoSEQ multiplex PCR. The sample consists of tens of thousands of clones, roughly 86% of them appearing once. The data derive from a study of cytomegalovirus exposure and HLA in healthy donors. Study-level points and caveats: Analyzed later, most CMV-associated TCR beta chains appeared HLA-restricted. Roughly uniform depth of sequencing across donors was assumed in presence/absence analyses.

V lost 3 bases and J lost 3, with 7 bases in between. Germline values: CDR1 MDHEN, CDR2 SYDVKM. CDR3 size: 13 residues. Sequencing input: PBMCs. The gene calls are TRBV28 and TRBJ2-3; a possible D gene is TRBD2 (6 bases). This TCR was sampled from a woman aged 18-29 years in good health and CMV-seropositive. CDR3 sequence (DNA): TGTGCCAGCAGTTTTCGGGGGACAGATACGCAGTATTTT. This sequence encodes CASSFRGTDTQYF.